This entry features one T cell receptor (beta chain) sequence. This entry is derived from a study of blood T cell repertoires in COVID-19. At the level of the study: T cells, B-cell-depleted T cells, or PBMCs provided the cDNA or gDNA that served as material.

Trimming removed 6 bases at V and 7 bases at J, with 9 bases between. The CDR3 is 11 amino acids. Assay: immunoSEQ multiplex PCR; the TCRdb copy retains only in-frame clones and omits some. The table includes 150,000 or so clones, just under 85% detected once. The specimen was peripheral blood. This receptor was obtained from a man aged 35 to 55 who had recovered from COVID-19. The rearrangement links TRBV12-3 or TRBV12-4 to TRBJ2-5; D uncertain. The CDR3, as DNA: TGTGCCAGCAGCTCCTTCGGGACCCAGTACTTC. Amino acid sequence: CASSSFGTQYF.